These 28 T cell receptor beta chains were sequenced from one sample in a study of regulatory T cells in long-lasting Graves disease. The time point is: persistent/refractory GD, antithyroid drugs over 5 years with positive TRAb. From PBMCs, RNA was extracted and then used to make the TCR library. Researchers made TCR beta libraries by using iRepertoire HTBI primers and running Arm-PCR on CDR3 regions. TCRdb reprocessed the multiplex PCR reads with MiXCR, giving one entry per CDR3 protein. The data contain roughly 700,000 distinct CDR3 sequences, 30% of them seen just once; the ten biggest clones take up 42%. The sample consisted of peripheral blood mononuclear cells (PBMCs), taken when the disease was refractory, from a patient treated with antithyroid drugs. Receptors originate from a female donor with Graves disease.

The sample holds many counts of this clonotype. This chain links TRBV28 with TRBJ1-2, with 7 bases lining up with TRBD1. Trimming removed 5 bases from V and 2 bases from J; junction bases left unmatched: 8. This CDR3 has 15 residues. Germline CDR1 is MDHEN and CDR2 is SYDVKM. The CDR3 protein is CASSQGVGRNYGYTF. For the CDR3, the DNA is TGTGCCAGCAGTCAGGGGGTGGGAAGGAACTATGGCTACACCTTC.

The count of this clonotype is one. One base away lies a much larger clone, so this may be a sequencing read error. This likely comes from a read error, as the CDR3 has no conserved phenylalanine or tryptophan at its end. The chain couples TRBV3-1 to TRBJ2-4; 8 bases map to TRBD2. Trimming removed 6 bases from V and 7 bases from J; junction bases left unmatched: 8. The CDR3 runs to 14 residues. Germline loops: CDR1 LGHDT, CDR2 YNNKEL (reference sequence). The CDR3 spells CASRSTSASNIQYI. In DNA form, the CDR3 reads TGTGCCAGCAGATCGACTAGCGCGTCGAACATTCAGTACATC.

Remarks on this clonotype: The missing conserved phenylalanine or tryptophan at the end of this CDR3 makes a read error likely. This sequence joins TRBV12-3 or TRBV12-4 and TRBJ2-5, with D possibly being TRBD1 or TRBD2 (5 bases each). The CDR3 runs to 15 residues. The germline V and J ends were trimmed by 3 bases and 2 bases, with 13 bases remaining between them. The CDR3 nucleotides read TGTGCCAGCAGTTTCCGGGGCACAATACAAGAGACCCAGTACCTC. It specifies CASSFRGTIQETQYL.

The rearrangement joins TRBV5-1 to TRBJ1-2; tentative D call: TRBD1 (5 bases). Trimming removed 3 bases at V and 4 bases at J, with 10 bases between. CDR3 length: 13 residues. Germline lookup yields CDR1 SGHRS and CDR2 YFSETQ. For the CDR3, the DNA is TGCGCCAGCAGCTCGACAGCGCTCTATGGCTACACCTTC. Protein sequence: CASSSTALYGYTF.

At least ten counts were recorded for this clonotype. The rearrangement uses TRBV6-5 and TRBJ2-7, with TRBD2 matching over 9 bases. Germline CDR1 is MNHEY and CDR2 is SVGAGI. The CDR3 totals 15 residues. V dropped 2 bases and J dropped 2; count of bases not matched to a gene: 4. CDR3 nucleotides: TGTGCCAGCAGTTACAGACTAGCGGAGACCTACGAGCAGTACTTC. Its protein is CASSYRLAETYEQYF.

J is TRBJ1-5 and V is TRBV28, with D unclear. Germline CDR1 is MDHEN and CDR2 is SYDVKM. The length of the CDR3 is 17 residues. Between the trimmed V and J ends, which lost 4 bases and 2 bases, there was a span of 18 bases. The CDR3 protein is CASSSGPRFRGNQPQHF. CDR3 nucleotides: TGTGCCAGCAGTTCTGGTCCCCGATTTAGGGGCAATCAGCCCCAGCATTTT.

The chain couples TRBV6-1 to TRBJ2-7; 15 bases agree with TRBD2. The CDR3 consists of 17 residues. The junction had 14 bases not matched to a gene; V was cut back by 7 bases and J by 7 bases. Germline lookup yields CDR1 MNHNS and CDR2 SASEGT. This chain's CDR3 is CASIGFYTGTSGGEQYF. CDR3 nucleotide sequence: TGTGCCAGCATTGGCTTTTACACCGGGACTAGCGGGGGGGAGCAGTACTTC.

This clonotype was seen a handful of times. This chain uses TRBV9 with TRBJ1-1, with D possibly being TRBD1 (6 bases). Trimming pared 4 bases from V and 3 bases from J, leaving 13 bases between. CDR1 SGDLS and CDR2 YYNGEE come from the germline V gene. This CDR3 has 14 amino acids. The CDR3: CASSPRGGYTEAFF. The CDR3 DNA reads TGTGCCAGCAGCCCGAGGGGGGGGTACACTGAAGCTTTCTTT.

The chain uses TRBV5-5 and TRBJ1-1; the D gene is possibly TRBD1 (5 bases). V dropped 4 bases and J dropped 11 bases, with 15 bases sitting between them. The CDR3 spans 12 residues. CDR1 SGHKS and CDR2 YYEKEE come from the germline V gene (reference sequence). CDR3 DNA: TGTGCCAGCAGCATCATGGGGGGAGCGGCTTTCTTT. Its translation: CASSIMGGAAFF.

This clonotype was observed a few times. This chain connects TRBV4-2 to TRBJ1-2; D call uncertain. Per the germline V gene, CDR1 is LGHNA and CDR2 is YNFKEQ. The CDR3 runs 13 residues. Trimming pared 5 bases from V and 4 bases from J, leaving 11 bases between. In DNA form, the CDR3 reads TGTGCCAGCAGCTTAGCGAACAGCTATGGCTACACCTTC. It specifies CASSLANSYGYTF.

This clonotype was seen repeatedly, ten times or more. This rearrangement joins TRBV2 to TRBJ1-1; D uncertain. The CDR3 spans 12 residues. The V gene lost 5 bases and the J gene lost 6 bases, with 10 bases spanning the gap. CDR1 and CDR2 (germline): SNHLY, FYNNEI. CDR3 amino acids: CASSRRWAEAFF. In DNA, the CDR3 is TGTGCCAGCAGTCGCCGTTGGGCTGAAGCTTTCTTT.

This clonotype was detected ten times or more. The rearrangement links TRBV27 to TRBJ1-1; weak D call: TRBD1 (5 bases). Germline V CDR1 and CDR2: MNHEY, SMNVEV (reference sequence). Trimming took off 7 bases at V and 5 bases at J, with 17 bases between the two ends. CDR3 length: 14 amino acids. CDR3 bases: TGTGCCAGCAAGGGAGAAAAGGGGAGGACTGAAGCTTTCTTT. Encoded protein: CASKGEKGRTEAFF.

The chain carries TRBV5-6 and TRBJ1-2, with D hard to call. Deletions cut 4 bases from V and 2 bases from J, with 15 bases between. The CDR3 covers 15 residues. CDR1 is SGHDT, CDR2 YYEEEE, per germline. This CDR3 is CASSPGLGFNYGYTF. The CDR3 nucleotides are TGTGCCAGCAGCCCCGGACTGGGATTCAACTATGGCTACACCTTC. The full variable domain, with the rest looked up from reference TRBV5-6 and TRBJ1-2, is DAGVTQSPTHLIKTRGQQVTLRCSPKSGHDTVSWYQQALGQGPQFIFQYYEEEERQRGNFPDRFSGHQFPNYSSELNVNALLLGDSALYLCASSPGLGFNYGYTFGSGTRLTVV.

This clonotype appeared a single time. A much more abundant neighbour one base away suggests this may be a read error. Given the absence of the conserved phenylalanine or tryptophan at the CDR3 end, a read error is likely. The rearrangement uses TRBV20-1 and TRBJ2-5, with D hard to call. The CDR3 is 14 amino acids. The germline CDR1 and CDR2 sequences are DFQATT and SNEGSKA (reference sequence). V lost 2 bases to trimming and J lost 3 bases, with 13 bases between them. In nucleotides, the CDR3 is TGCAGTGCTAGATCAATGAGTGTGAAAGAGACCCAGTACCTC. Translated: CSARSMSVKETQYL.

This clonotype was observed many times. The chain is built from TRBV12-3 or TRBV12-4 and TRBJ2-7; the D gene is possibly TRBD1 (6 bases). The V end lost 3 bases, the J end lost 7 bases, and 22 bases lay between the germline ends. This CDR3 region has 16 residues. CDR3 amino acids: CASSFCRGTPAGEQYF. As DNA, the CDR3 is TGTGCCAGCAGTTTTTGTAGGGGGACCCCTGCTGGGGAGCAGTACTTC.

This sequence joins TRBV20-1 and TRBJ2-7; 10 nucleotides align to TRBD2. This CDR3 is built from 16 residues. V gave up 3 bases and J gave up 2 bases; unmatched junction bases: 10. Per the germline V gene, CDR1 is DFQATT and CDR2 is SNEGSKA (reference sequence). CDR3 loop: CSARGAGTSVTYEQYF. The CDR3 DNA reads as TGCAGTGCTAGGGGTGCGGGGACTAGCGTTACCTACGAGCAGTACTTC.

CDR3 nucleotide sequence: TGCAGCGTTGAAGTCCCGGTAGGGGCAATATACACCGGGGAGCTGTTTTTT. This translates into CSVEVPVGAIYTGELFF. The V gene is TRBV29-1, the J gene TRBJ2-2, with D perhaps TRBD1 (5 bases). CDR1 and CDR2 (germline): SQVTM, ANQGSEA. The germline V and J ends were trimmed by 1 base and 3 bases, with 18 bases remaining between them. The CDR3 extends over 17 amino acids.

This clonotype came up many times. The gene calls are TRBV28 and TRBJ1-1; 9 nucleotides line up with TRBD1. Germline loops: CDR1 MDHEN, CDR2 SYDVKM. Trimming at V came to 2 bases and at J to 1 base, leaving 5 bases not matched to a gene. This CDR3 region has 16 residues. The CDR3 protein is CASSLRQGQGNTEAFF. The CDR3 nucleotides read TGTGCCAGCAGTTTACGGCAGGGACAGGGGAACACTGAAGCTTTCTTT.

The chain joins TRBV15 to TRBJ1-4; D possibly corresponds to TRBD1 (5 bases). V was shortened by 4 bases and J by 7 bases, with 22 bases between the two germline ends. CDR1 is LNHNV, CDR2 YYDKDF, per germline (reference sequence). The CDR3 length is 17 residues. The CDR3 DNA reads as TGTGCCACCAGCACCATCAGAAGAGGGGCCCGAAGTGAAAAACTGTTTTTT. Protein product: CATSTIRRGARSEKLFF.

A remark on this clonotype: A read error may be the cause here, since a much bigger clone is one base away. The chain has TRBV30 and TRBJ1-2, with D hard to call. Looked up from germline, CDR1 is GTSNPN and CDR2 is SVGIG (reference sequence). The CDR3 totals 11 residues. The CDR3, as DNA: TGTGCACAAAGAACCAGCTATGGCTTCACCTTC. It translates to CAQRTSYGFTF.

The chain has TRBV13 and TRBJ1-1; TRBD1 aligns across 10 bases. CDR1 and CDR2 (germline): PRHDT, FYEKMQ (reference sequence). The CDR3 is 15 residues long. V shed 5 bases, J shed 4 bases, and the junction held 7 bases outside the gene matches. The CDR3 spells CASSPKGQGSTEAFF. The CDR3 region has the DNA TGTGCCAGCAGCCCGAAGGGACAGGGGAGCACTGAAGCTTTCTTT.

The genes are TRBV4-1 and TRBJ1-5; D remains ambiguous. The CDR3 runs to 15 residues. CDR1 and CDR2 (germline): MGHRA, YSYEKL. Trimming removed 1 base from V and 1 base from J, with 8 bases in between. CDR3 sequence (DNA): TGCGCCAGCAGCCAAGGCTTGGGAAGCAATCAGCCCCAGCATTTT. It translates to CASSQGLGSNQPQHF.

The V and J genes are TRBV27 and TRBJ2-7, with 12 bases aligning to TRBD2. This CDR3 spans 18 amino acids. Germline V gene sequence: CDR1 MNHEY, CDR2 SMNVEV (reference sequence). V lost 2 bases, J lost 2 bases, and 10 bases stayed unmatched. The CDR3 here is CASSLKVSRLAGAYEQYF. CDR3 bases: TGTGCCAGCAGTTTAAAGGTTTCTAGACTAGCGGGAGCCTACGAGCAGTACTTC.

This clonotype was observed a single time. This chain connects TRBV29-1 to TRBJ1-2, with TRBD1 as a possible D gene (5 bases). Trimming stripped 6 bases from V and 6 bases from J, with 17 bases between. Looked up from germline, CDR1 is SQVTM and CDR2 is ANQGSEA. This CDR3 spans 13 amino acids. The CDR3 DNA reads as TGCAGCGTATCTCCGGGGGTTGCGCATGGCTACACCTTC. Translated: CSVSPGVAHGYTF.

The rearrangement links TRBV5-1 to TRBJ1-1; a possible D gene is TRBD1 (6 bases). Germline V gene data show CDR1 as SGHRS and CDR2 as YFSETQ. This CDR3 spans 15 amino acids. V lost 0 bases and J 4 bases, leaving 13 bases between the germline ends. CDR3 in amino acids: CASSLVAGEGTEAFF. Written as DNA, the CDR3 is TGCGCCAGCAGCTTGGTGGCAGGGGAGGGCACTGAAGCTTTCTTT.

This clonotype was counted between two and nine times. This chain links TRBV28 with TRBJ1-1; possible D gene TRBD1, 5 bases. Germline CDR1 reads MDHEN; CDR2 reads SYDVKM. The length of the CDR3 is 13 residues. Trimming removed 5 bases from V and 8 bases from J, with 15 bases in between. CDR3 nucleotides: TGTGCCAGCAGTCCACGGGGGGGTTACGAAGCTTTCTTT. This codes for CASSPRGGYEAFF. Together with reference TRBV28 and TRBJ1-1, the CDR3 gives the full variable domain: DVKVTQSSRYLVKRTGEKVFLECVQDMDHENMFWYRQDPGLGLRLIYFSYDVKMKEKGDIPEGYSVSREKKERFSLILESASTNQTSMYLCASSPRGGYEAFFGQGTRLTVV.

The CDR3 DNA is TGTGCCACCAGTGAACGGGGACTGCTAGCCAAAAACATTCAGTACTTC. This codes for CATSERGLLAKNIQYF. V gene TRBV24-1 combines with J gene TRBJ2-4, with D tentatively TRBD2 (6 bases). V was trimmed by 4 bases and J by 0 bases, leaving 12 bases between them. There are 16 residues in the CDR3. Germline CDR1 reads KGHDR; CDR2 reads SFDVKD.

V gene TRBV28 combines with J gene TRBJ2-2, with 9 nucleotides matching TRBD1. V lost 5 bases to trimming and J lost 4 bases; unmatched junction nucleotides: 11. This CDR3 is built from 17 residues. Germline V lookup: CDR1 MDHEN, CDR2 SYDVKM. In DNA, the CDR3 is TGTGCCAGCAGTATCCGGGACAGGGCCTTAGGCACCGGGGAGCTGTTTTTT. Amino acid sequence: CASSIRDRALGTGELFF.